Listed below are T cell receptor beta chains from one sample, sequenced in a study of response to subunit inactivated influenza vaccine. TCRdb fed the RT-PCR reads into MiXCR, producing one record per CDR3 protein. The sample holds fewer than 550,000 distinct CDR3 sequences, approximately 24% seen once. Sequenced here: CD4+ T cells sorted from PBMCs, sampled more than 4 days after vaccination. These TCRs come from a man in his forties or fifties who received an inactivated influenza vaccine. The CDR3 runs from the conserved cysteine through the conserved F or W. A D gene is named only where the DNA matches it firmly. A row's size may be missing; if present it is once, few, many or a size class.

cdr3_length,v_call,clone_size,d_call,j_call,cdr3_aa,cdr3_nt
17,TRBV11-2,NA,TRBD1,TRBJ2-1,CASSLGYRGPVYNEQFF,TGTGCCAGCAGCTTAGGATACAGGGGGCCGGTCTACAATGAGCAGTTCTTC
15,TRBV12-3/TRBV12-4,few,NA,TRBJ1-2,CASSFRRPPGYGYTF,TGTGCCAGCAGTTTCAGGCGACCCCCCGGCTATGGCTACACCTTC
14,TRBV30,few,NA,TRBJ2-2,CAWRTVANTGELFF,TGTGCCTGGAGGACGGTAGCGAACACCGGGGAGCTGTTTTTT
15,TRBV6-5,NA,NA,TRBJ1-5,CASSYSYVGNQPQHF,TGTGCCAGCAGTTACTCGTACGTTGGCAATCAGCCCCAGCATTTT
13,TRBV12-3/TRBV12-4,many,NA,TRBJ1-3,CASTRTDGNTIYF,TGTGCCAGCACCCGGACAGACGGAAACACCATATATTTT
15,TRBV5-1,many,NA,TRBJ2-1,CASSLQSLGYNEQFF,TGCGCCAGCAGCTTGCAGTCCCTAGGGTACAATGAGCAGTTCTTC
14,TRBV6-2/TRBV6-3,NA,TRBD1,TRBJ2-7,CASTPRTGTYEQYF,TGTGCCAGCACTCCGCGGACAGGGACGTACGAGCAGTACTTC
11,TRBV29-1,few,NA,TRBJ2-3,CSVEWGGGEYF,TGCAGCGTTGAATGGGGTGGAGGGGAGTATTTT
14,TRBV5-4,few,TRBD2,TRBJ2-1,CASTKSGVGNEQFF,TGTGCCAGCACCAAGAGCGGGGTGGGCAATGAGCAGTTCTTC
12,TRBV7-2,few,NA,TRBJ2-7,CASSFAEGKQYF,TGTGCCAGCAGCTTTGCTGAGGGAAAACAGTACTTC
13,TRBV5-1,NA,TRBD1,TRBJ1-1,CASSLGQGGSAFF,TGCGCCAGCAGCTTGGGACAGGGTGGGTCGGCTTTCTTT
12,TRBV20-1,few,NA,TRBJ2-7,CSARRGSYEQYF,TGCAGTGCTAGGAGGGGATCCTACGAGCAGTACTTC
14,TRBV7-2,few,TRBD2,TRBJ2-1,CASSFRGGSPEQFF,TGTGCCAGCAGCTTCCGGGGGGGGAGTCCCGAGCAGTTCTTC
14,TRBV20-1,few,TRBD1,TRBJ2-3,CSGKGQGNGDTQYF,TGCAGTGGGAAGGGACAGGGGAACGGGGATACGCAGTATTTT
15,TRBV7-8,NA,NA,TRBJ2-7,CASSEPGIPPYEQYF,TGTGCCAGCAGCGAACCCGGGATTCCTCCCTACGAGCAGTACTTC
11,TRBV6-5,few,NA,TRBJ1-2,CASSGRYGYTF,TGTGCCAGCAGTGGACGCTATGGCTACACCTTC
15,TRBV20-1,NA,NA,TRBJ2-4,CSASASLRDKNIQYF,TGCAGTGCTTCAGCCTCTCTCAGGGACAAAAACATTCAGTACTTC
16,TRBV5-1,NA,TRBD1,TRBJ1-2,CASSLDGTGGAYGYTF,TGCGCCAGCAGCTTGGACGGGACAGGAGGCGCATATGGCTACACCTTC
14,TRBV6-2/TRBV6-3,NA,TRBD1,TRBJ2-7,CASSDRDGVYEQYF,TGTGCCAGCAGTGACAGGGACGGGGTCTACGAGCAGTACTTC
14,TRBV11-2,NA,NA,TRBJ2-5,CASSPGRGFRTQYF,TGTGCCAGCAGCCCTGGTAGAGGGTTCCGGACCCAGTACTTC
15,TRBV7-6,few,NA,TRBJ1-3,CASSPKTPPGNTIYF,TGTGCCAGCAGCCCCAAGACCCCTCCTGGAAACACCATATATTTT
16,TRBV5-1,few,TRBD2,TRBJ2-1,CASSLAGLAGADEQFF,TGCGCCAGCAGCTTGGCGGGACTAGCGGGAGCTGATGAGCAGTTCTTC
14,TRBV7-2,NA,NA,TRBJ2-5,CASSSPPAQETQYF,TGTGCCAGCAGCAGCCCCCCGGCTCAAGAGACCCAGTACTTC
16,TRBV28,NA,NA,TRBJ2-1,CASSNRKERANNEQFF,TGTGCCAGCAGCAACCGCAAAGAGCGGGCAAACAATGAGCAGTTCTTC
11,TRBV5-1,NA,NA,TRBJ2-7,CASSINHEQYF,TGCGCCAGCAGCATCAACCACGAGCAGTACTTC
15,TRBV6-5,few,NA,TRBJ1-4,CASSYRGATNEKLFF,TGTGCCAGCAGTTACAGGGGGGCAACTAATGAAAAACTGTTTTTT
16,TRBV5-6,few,TRBD2,TRBJ2-7,CASSLFGAGLAYEQYF,TGTGCCAGCAGCTTGTTTGGAGCGGGACTAGCATACGAGCAGTACTTC
12,TRBV5-6,NA,NA,TRBJ2-1,CASSSTPRRQFF,TGTGCCAGCAGCTCGACCCCGCGGCGACAGTTCTTC
18,TRBV5-1,NA,NA,TRBJ2-3,CASSPRLGRVQSTDTQYF,TGCGCCAGCAGCCCCCGTTTGGGCCGGGTACAGAGCACAGATACGCAGTATTTT
14,TRBV20-1,NA,TRBD1,TRBJ1-2,CSASQRTGGYGYTF,TGCAGTGCTAGTCAAAGGACAGGGGGGTATGGCTACACCTTC
18,TRBV5-5,NA,NA,TRBJ2-7,CASSLEILATLNSYEQYF,TGTGCCAGCAGCTTGGAGATCCTTGCTACTCTCAACTCCTACGAGCAGTACTTC
15,TRBV7-2,few,NA,TRBJ1-6,CASSLAADSNSPLHF,TGTGCCAGCAGCTTAGCCGCCGACAGCAATTCACCCCTCCACTTT
15,TRBV14,many,NA,TRBJ2-1,CASSWIADAYNEQFF,TGTGCCAGCAGTTGGATAGCGGACGCTTACAATGAGCAGTTCTTC
14,TRBV24-1,NA,NA,TRBJ1-2,CATSDSTRDYGYTF,TGTGCCACCAGTGATTCTACGAGGGACTATGGCTACACCTTC
16,TRBV5-1,NA,NA,TRBJ2-1,CASSLAPGTFYNEQFF,TGCGCCAGCAGCTTGGCCCCCGGGACGTTCTACAATGAGCAGTTCTTC
15,TRBV28,NA,NA,TRBJ2-5,CASSGPVISPETQYF,TGTGCCAGCAGTGGGCCAGTAATCTCGCCAGAGACCCAGTACTTC
14,TRBV20-1,many,NA,TRBJ2-7,CSALNRASFYEQYF,TGCAGTGCACTTAACAGGGCTTCTTTTTACGAGCAGTACTTC
16,TRBV7-2,NA,TRBD1,TRBJ1-2,CASSLPAGTGGYGYTF,TGTGCCAGCAGCTTACCCGCCGGGACAGGGGGGTATGGCTACACCTTC
12,TRBV29-1,few,NA,TRBJ1-1,CSVEGVNTEAFF,TGCAGCGTTGAAGGGGTCAACACTGAAGCTTTCTTT
13,TRBV28,few,NA,TRBJ1-2,CASSLVPSYGYTF,TGTGCCAGCAGTTTGGTCCCATCCTATGGCTACACCTTC
15,TRBV7-9,NA,TRBD2,TRBJ2-2,CASSLTSGDTGEPFF,TGTGCCAGCAGCCTGACTAGCGGGGACACCGGGGAGCCGTTTTTT
15,TRBV7-2,few,NA,TRBJ1-1,CASSLGATVNTEAFF,TGTGCCAGCAGCTTAGGGGCAACAGTGAACACTGAAGCTTTCTTT